This entry features one T cell receptor (beta chain) sequence. The CDR3 contains 13 residues. CDR1 and CDR2 from the germline V gene are SNHLY and FYNNEI. Trimming cost V 6 bases and J 4 bases, with 10 bases left between them. Only in-frame clones appear in the TCRdb table, and some are missing; sequencing was by immunoSEQ multiplex PCR. Here the sample spans roughly 70,000 clones, 85% being singletons. This record comes from a study of T cell responses to AZD1222 COVID-19 vaccine. The receptor was derived from an adult in good health. Sequences were derived from peripheral blood, sampled on day 0 of AZD1222 vaccination. The chain links TRBV2 to TRBJ1-5, with D perhaps TRBD1 (6 bases). CDR3 DNA sequence: TGTGCCAGCAGGGACAGATCTAATCAGCCCCAGCATTTT. It is translated as CASRDRSNQPQHF.